This note documents a single TCR beta chain sequence. Its antigen is not known. V gave up 4 bases and J gave up 8 bases, with 11 bases separating them. The CDR3 loop spans 13 amino acids. In germline, CDR1 is KGHSH, CDR2 LQKENI. Libraries were prepared by immunoSEQ multiplex PCR; TCRdb keeps only in-frame clonotypes and omits some of them. The sample includes 65,000 to 85,000 clones, roughly 93% of them seen just once. The entry originates in a study of siplizumab effects on memory and regulatory T cells. Study-wide points: Siplizumab produced a significant drop in alloreactive sequences attributable to unstimulated CD4+ memory cells. Just a small share of alloreactive clones was traced back to unstimulated subsets. Apparently more diverse than memory cells, naive T cells also seemed major alloresponse contributors. Naive or memory phenotype was unassignable for roughly 80-97% of proliferating CD4+ or CD8+ clones.

Material: CD8+ T cells sorted from blood. The chain combines TRBV18 with TRBJ1-4; D is unclear. The receptor was isolated from a human donor in good health. The CDR3 sequence is CASSLPEDEKLFF. The CDR3 nucleotides are TGTGCCAGCTCACTACCAGAAGACGAAAAACTGTTTTTT.